These T cell receptor beta chains were read from a single sample in a study of identical twins. TCRdb independently ran MiXCR on the 5' RACE reads; one entry per CDR3 protein. The repertoire holds hundreds of thousands of distinct CDR3 sequences, with around 20% as singletons. This same sample was also part of a study on T cells expressing NK-cell markers.

Sequenced sample: PBMCs. All receptors come from a woman aged 18-30 years in good health. The CDR3 runs from the conserved cysteine through the conserved F or W. The order of the fields is D gene, J gene, clone size, V gene, CDR3 DNA, CDR3 protein. The D gene is left open where the match is weak. Rows give clone size only sometimes, using once, few, many, or a class for an expanded clone.

d_call: -; j_call: TRBJ2-7; clone_size: few; v_call: TRBV5-1; cdr3_nt: TGCGCCAGCAGATGGACAGCCACCTCCTACGAGCAGTACTTC; cdr3_aa: CASRWTATSYEQYF
d_call: TRBD2; j_call: TRBJ2-2; clone_size: -; v_call: TRBV12-3/TRBV12-4; cdr3_nt: TGTGCCAGCAGCCGACCGGGACTAGCGTTCACCGGGGAGCTGTTTTTT; cdr3_aa: CASSRPGLAFTGELFF
d_call: -; j_call: TRBJ2-3; clone_size: few; v_call: TRBV20-1; cdr3_nt: TGCAGTGCTAGAGTAGCGGTGGTTAGCACAGATACGCAGTATTTT; cdr3_aa: CSARVAVVSTDTQYF
d_call: TRBD2; j_call: TRBJ2-1; clone_size: few; v_call: TRBV6-5; cdr3_nt: TGTGCCAGCAGCGTTACTGCTAGCGGGGGGGACAATGAGCAGTTCTTC; cdr3_aa: CASSVTASGGDNEQFF
d_call: TRBD2; j_call: TRBJ2-1; clone_size: -; v_call: TRBV12-3/TRBV12-4; cdr3_nt: TGTGCCAGCACCCGGACTAGCTCGGACAATGAGCAGTTCTTC; cdr3_aa: CASTRTSSDNEQFF
d_call: -; j_call: TRBJ2-7; clone_size: -; v_call: TRBV20-1; cdr3_nt: TGCAGTGCTACTGGACCCGGGACAAGGGTCTCCTACGAGCAGTACTTC; cdr3_aa: CSATGPGTRVSYEQYF
d_call: -; j_call: TRBJ1-5; clone_size: few; v_call: TRBV12-3/TRBV12-4; cdr3_nt: TGTGCCAGCAGTTTTAGCTTGAGCCATCAGCCCCAGCATTTT; cdr3_aa: CASSFSLSHQPQHF
d_call: -; j_call: TRBJ2-3; clone_size: -; v_call: TRBV20-1; cdr3_nt: TGCAGTGCCTATGATAGGCGGTCAGATACGCAGTATTTT; cdr3_aa: CSAYDRRSDTQYF
d_call: TRBD2; j_call: TRBJ2-3; clone_size: -; v_call: TRBV7-8; cdr3_nt: TGTGCCAGCAGCTTAGGAAGTCTAGCGGGGGGTAGTGGAGATACGCAGTATTTT; cdr3_aa: CASSLGSLAGGSGDTQYF
d_call: -; j_call: TRBJ2-7; clone_size: -; v_call: TRBV2; cdr3_nt: TGTGCCAGCTCCTACCAAGTCACCTACGAGCAGTACTTC; cdr3_aa: CASSYQVTYEQYF
d_call: -; j_call: TRBJ1-5; clone_size: -; v_call: TRBV12-3/TRBV12-4; cdr3_nt: TGTGCCAGCAGTGGTTGGTATCAGCCCCAGCATTTT; cdr3_aa: CASSGWYQPQHF
d_call: -; j_call: TRBJ1-6; clone_size: -; v_call: TRBV6-5; cdr3_nt: TGTGCCAGCAGTTCCACTTTAGGAATCGGAGGCCCCCTCCACTTT; cdr3_aa: CASSSTLGIGGPLHF
d_call: -; j_call: TRBJ2-7; clone_size: -; v_call: TRBV6-1; cdr3_nt: TGTGCCAGCAGTGACGGGCAGGGAATGACCTACGAGCAGTACTTC; cdr3_aa: CASSDGQGMTYEQYF
d_call: TRBD2; j_call: TRBJ2-7; clone_size: -; v_call: TRBV7-9; cdr3_nt: TGTGCCAGCAGCTTAATAGCTAGCGGGATCTACGAGCAGTACTTC; cdr3_aa: CASSLIASGIYEQYF
d_call: -; j_call: TRBJ2-7; clone_size: few; v_call: TRBV12-3/TRBV12-4; cdr3_nt: TGTGCCAGCAGTTTTCAGGGTGGCGAGCAGTACTTC; cdr3_aa: CASSFQGGEQYF
d_call: TRBD2; j_call: TRBJ2-2; clone_size: -; v_call: TRBV3-1; cdr3_nt: TGTGCCAGCAGCCAAGTAGCAGCGGGAGAGAGGAACACCGGGGAGCTGTTTTTT; cdr3_aa: CASSQVAAGERNTGELFF
d_call: TRBD2; j_call: TRBJ2-7; clone_size: -; v_call: TRBV2; cdr3_nt: TGTGCCAGCAGAACTAGCGCTACCTACGAGCAGTACTTC; cdr3_aa: CASRTSATYEQYF
d_call: TRBD1; j_call: TRBJ1-1; clone_size: -; v_call: TRBV4-1; cdr3_nt: TGCGCCAGCAGAAACAGGGGCCGGGGCACTGAAGCTTTCTTT; cdr3_aa: CASRNRGRGTEAFF
d_call: TRBD2; j_call: TRBJ2-3; clone_size: -; v_call: TRBV10-3; cdr3_nt: TGTGCCATCAGTGTCGAACTAGCGGGCACAGATACGCAGTATTTT; cdr3_aa: CAISVELAGTDTQYF
d_call: -; j_call: TRBJ1-1; clone_size: -; v_call: TRBV20-1; cdr3_nt: TGCAGTGCTCTTTACGCGGGGGCCACTGAAGCTTTCTTT; cdr3_aa: CSALYAGATEAFF
d_call: -; j_call: TRBJ1-1; clone_size: -; v_call: TRBV25-1; cdr3_nt: TGTGCCAGCAGTGAAGGTGGCGGAGCTTTCTTT; cdr3_aa: CASSEGGGAFF
d_call: TRBD1; j_call: TRBJ1-2; clone_size: -; v_call: TRBV29-1; cdr3_nt: TGCAGCGTTCGGACAGGGGATTATGGCTACACCTTC; cdr3_aa: CSVRTGDYGYTF
d_call: -; j_call: TRBJ1-1; clone_size: -; v_call: TRBV10-3; cdr3_nt: TGTGCCATCGGCGGGCTACAGGGAACTGAAGCTTTCTTT; cdr3_aa: CAIGGLQGTEAFF
d_call: -; j_call: TRBJ1-1; clone_size: -; v_call: TRBV15; cdr3_nt: TGTGCCACCAGCAGATCGGGGGGCGGGAACACTGAAGCTTTCTTT; cdr3_aa: CATSRSGGGNTEAFF
d_call: -; j_call: TRBJ2-1; clone_size: -; v_call: TRBV20-1; cdr3_nt: TGCAGTGCCGGGGAGTCCCTCCGGAGCCATGAGCAGTTCTTC; cdr3_aa: CSAGESLRSHEQFF
d_call: TRBD2; j_call: TRBJ2-1; clone_size: -; v_call: TRBV9; cdr3_nt: TGTGCCAGCAGCAGGCGGGGGGGCTCCTACAATGAGCAGTTCTTC; cdr3_aa: CASSRRGGSYNEQFF
d_call: -; j_call: TRBJ2-7; clone_size: -; v_call: TRBV9; cdr3_nt: TGTGCCAGCAGCGTAGTGAACGGCGAGCAGTACTTC; cdr3_aa: CASSVVNGEQYF
d_call: TRBD2; j_call: TRBJ2-3; clone_size: few; v_call: TRBV5-1; cdr3_nt: TGCGCCAGCAGCTTCGGGACTAGTTGGCTTGGCACAGATACGCAGTATTTT; cdr3_aa: CASSFGTSWLGTDTQYF
d_call: -; j_call: TRBJ2-3; clone_size: -; v_call: TRBV5-1; cdr3_nt: TGCGCCAGCAGCTTCCTCGGGGGGCTCACAGATACGCAGTATTTT; cdr3_aa: CASSFLGGLTDTQYF
d_call: -; j_call: TRBJ2-5; clone_size: -; v_call: TRBV4-2; cdr3_nt: TGTGCCAGCAGCCAAGCCCCTGAGAGGGGGGGAGGAGAGACCCAGTACTTC; cdr3_aa: CASSQAPERGGGETQYF
d_call: -; j_call: TRBJ1-5; clone_size: -; v_call: TRBV12-3/TRBV12-4; cdr3_nt: TGTGCCAGCAGTTTAGAGGGGAACCTCAATCAGCCCCAGCATTTT; cdr3_aa: CASSLEGNLNQPQHF
d_call: -; j_call: TRBJ2-5; clone_size: many; v_call: TRBV4-2; cdr3_nt: TGTGCCAGCAGCCAAGATACGCCGAAGACCCAGTACTTC; cdr3_aa: CASSQDTPKTQYF
d_call: -; j_call: TRBJ2-2; clone_size: -; v_call: TRBV20-1; cdr3_nt: TGCAGTGCTAGAGCAGGGTCCGGGGAGCTGTTTTTT; cdr3_aa: CSARAGSGELFF
d_call: -; j_call: TRBJ2-1; clone_size: many; v_call: TRBV7-8; cdr3_nt: TGTGCCAGCAGCTTAGAACAGGTCCTCCGTGGTGAGCAGTTCTTC; cdr3_aa: CASSLEQVLRGEQFF
d_call: -; j_call: TRBJ2-5; clone_size: -; v_call: TRBV7-9; cdr3_nt: TGTGCCAGCAGCTTAATGGGACGGGAGACCCAGTACTTC; cdr3_aa: CASSLMGRETQYF
d_call: TRBD1; j_call: TRBJ1-2; clone_size: -; v_call: TRBV10-3; cdr3_nt: TGTGCCATCAAAGGGACAGGGGATGGCTACACCTTC; cdr3_aa: CAIKGTGDGYTF
d_call: TRBD1; j_call: TRBJ2-2; clone_size: few; v_call: TRBV10-3; cdr3_nt: TGTGCCATCAGTGGGGGACAGGGGTACACCGGGGAGCTGTTTTTT; cdr3_aa: CAISGGQGYTGELFF
d_call: -; j_call: TRBJ1-1; clone_size: few; v_call: TRBV18; cdr3_nt: TGTGCCAGCTCACCAAGTCGCGGGCAGGGTTTCACTGAAGCTTTCTTT; cdr3_aa: CASSPSRGQGFTEAFF
d_call: -; j_call: TRBJ2-1; clone_size: many; v_call: TRBV20-1; cdr3_nt: TGCAGTGCTGGGCGGGATCTCGCCTACAATGAGCAGTTCTTC; cdr3_aa: CSAGRDLAYNEQFF
d_call: TRBD2; j_call: TRBJ2-3; clone_size: -; v_call: TRBV9; cdr3_nt: TGTGCCAGCGAAAGCGGGAGGGCCTTCGGCACAGATACGCAGTATTTT; cdr3_aa: CASESGRAFGTDTQYF
d_call: TRBD1; j_call: TRBJ1-5; clone_size: many; v_call: TRBV7-2; cdr3_nt: TGTGCCAGCAGCGCTAATACAGGGGGCGGCAATCAGCCCCAGCATTTT; cdr3_aa: CASSANTGGGNQPQHF
d_call: TRBD2; j_call: TRBJ2-3; clone_size: few; v_call: TRBV7-7; cdr3_nt: TGTGCCAGCAGCGCGACGGCGGGAGTAACAGATACGCAGTATTTT; cdr3_aa: CASSATAGVTDTQYF
d_call: TRBD1; j_call: TRBJ1-1; clone_size: few; v_call: TRBV27; cdr3_nt: TGTGCCAGCAGAATGACAGGGGGAGTTGAAGCTTTCTTT; cdr3_aa: CASRMTGGVEAFF
d_call: -; j_call: TRBJ1-2; clone_size: -; v_call: TRBV10-2; cdr3_nt: TGCGCCAGCAGTGTCACGGGGGAAGGTTATGGCTACACCTTC; cdr3_aa: CASSVTGEGYGYTF
d_call: TRBD2; j_call: TRBJ2-1; clone_size: -; v_call: TRBV29-1; cdr3_nt: TGCAGCGTCGAAAGCGGGAGGGCCGGGAATGAGCAGTTCTTC; cdr3_aa: CSVESGRAGNEQFF
d_call: -; j_call: TRBJ2-2; clone_size: -; v_call: TRBV18; cdr3_nt: TGTGCCAGCTCACCTAGGTTCGACGGGGGCACCGGGGAGCTGTTTTTT; cdr3_aa: CASSPRFDGGTGELFF
d_call: TRBD2; j_call: TRBJ2-2; clone_size: -; v_call: TRBV10-2; cdr3_nt: TGCGCCAGCAGCCCCCTCGGGATAGCGGGAGGAACCGGGGAGCTGTTTTTT; cdr3_aa: CASSPLGIAGGTGELFF
d_call: -; j_call: TRBJ2-2; clone_size: -; v_call: TRBV12-5; cdr3_nt: TGTGCTAGTGGTTCACCGGCCAGGGAGAACACCGGGGAGCTGTTTTTT; cdr3_aa: CASGSPARENTGELFF
d_call: -; j_call: TRBJ2-1; clone_size: -; v_call: TRBV20-1; cdr3_nt: TGCAGTGCCCACCCGCAGGCAGGGGCCTACAATGAGCAGTTCTTC; cdr3_aa: CSAHPQAGAYNEQFF
d_call: -; j_call: TRBJ2-1; clone_size: few; v_call: TRBV20-1; cdr3_nt: TGCAGTGCTCGACCTGACTTGGGGGCCTACAATGAGCAGTTCTTC; cdr3_aa: CSARPDLGAYNEQFF